These T cell receptor beta chains were read from a single sample in a study of technical replicates of blood from a few donors. Produced via immunoSEQ multiplex PCR; TCRdb's table is partial and in-frame only. Among about 75,000 clones, around 97% were seen once, and the ten largest hold under 0.3%. Sequencing used T cells isolated from PBMCs. Source of these receptors: a human donor in good health. CDR3s include the opening cysteine and the closing phenylalanine or tryptophan. The D gene is left open where the match is weak. Some rows have no size entry. The others give once, few or many, or a class for an expanded clone.

length: 13; size: NA; D: TRBD2; V: TRBV5-4; J: TRBJ2-5; DNA: TGTGCCAGCAGCTTGTGGGGGGGGGAGACCCAGTACTTC; CDR3: CASSLWGGETQYF
length: 15; size: NA; D: TRBD2; V: TRBV10-3; J: TRBJ2-7; DNA: TGTGCCATCAGTGAGTCGGGCGGGACTATGTACGTGCAGTACTTC; CDR3: CAISESGGTMYVQYF
length: 13; size: NA; D: NA; V: TRBV5-1; J: TRBJ2-4; DNA: TGCGCCAGCAGCTTGGTTCCCGGGGACATTCAGTACTTC; CDR3: CASSLVPGDIQYF
length: 15; size: NA; D: TRBD1; V: TRBV9; J: TRBJ2-1; DNA: TGTGCCAGCAGCGGAGGAGGGACAGGGGGCGTAGTGCAGTTCTTC; CDR3: CASSGGGTGGVVQFF
length: 15; size: NA; D: TRBD1; V: TRBV10-3; J: TRBJ1-1; DNA: TGTGCCATCACCCCTGACAGGGAGAGGAACACTGAAGCTTTCTTT; CDR3: CAITPDRERNTEAFF
length: 12; size: NA; D: TRBD1; V: TRBV27; J: TRBJ2-7; DNA: TGTGCCACCCGGACAGGGGGCTACGAGCAGTACTTC; CDR3: CATRTGGYEQYF
length: 16; size: NA; D: TRBD2; V: TRBV6-6; J: TRBJ2-5; DNA: TGTGCCAGCAGTTACGGGCGGGAGGGCCTCCAAGAGACCCAGTACTTC; CDR3: CASSYGREGLQETQYF
length: 13; size: NA; D: TRBD1; V: TRBV28; J: TRBJ2-7; DNA: TGTGCCAGTCAAGGACAGGCTACCTACGAGCAGTACTTC; CDR3: CASQGQATYEQYF
length: 15; size: NA; D: NA; V: TRBV28; J: TRBJ2-2; DNA: TGTGCCAGCAGTTACGGCGGGGGCCCCACCGGGGAGCTGTTTTTT; CDR3: CASSYGGGPTGELFF
length: 12; size: NA; D: NA; V: TRBV7-9; J: TRBJ2-7; DNA: TGTGCCAGCGGGGGCAACTCCTACGAGCAGTACTTC; CDR3: CASGGNSYEQYF
length: 15; size: NA; D: NA; V: TRBV6-5; J: TRBJ2-7; DNA: TGTGCCAGCAGTTACGGCGGATCTAGCTCCTACGAGCAGTACTTC; CDR3: CASSYGGSSSYEQYF
length: 13; size: NA; D: NA; V: TRBV7-3; J: TRBJ2-7; DNA: TGTGCCAGCAGCGACCAACAGGGCGGCGAGCAGTACTTC; CDR3: CASSDQQGGEQYF
length: 16; size: NA; D: NA; V: TRBV9; J: TRBJ2-7; DNA: TGTGCCAGCAGCCCCCGGCGGGCGGGATATACCTACGAGCAGTACTTC; CDR3: CASSPRRAGYTYEQYF
length: 13; size: NA; D: NA; V: TRBV9; J: TRBJ2-1; DNA: TGTGCCAGCAGCGTAGTTGAACGGCGGGAGCAGTTCTTC; CDR3: CASSVVERREQFF
length: 15; size: NA; D: TRBD1; V: TRBV5-1; J: TRBJ2-2; DNA: TGCGCCAGCAGCTTGGAAAACAGGGGGACCGGGGAGCTGTTTTTT; CDR3: CASSLENRGTGELFF
length: 16; size: NA; D: TRBD2; V: TRBV7-2; J: TRBJ2-1; DNA: TGTGCCAGCAGCTTAAGCGAGCGGGAGATCGACAATGAGCAGTTCTTC; CDR3: CASSLSEREIDNEQFF
length: 12; size: few; D: NA; V: TRBV6-5; J: TRBJ1-2; DNA: TGTGCCAGCAGTGAAGACAGCTATGGCTACACCTTC; CDR3: CASSEDSYGYTF
length: 14; size: NA; D: TRBD2; V: TRBV5-1; J: TRBJ2-3; DNA: TGCGCCAGCAGCTTAGCGGGAGGGCCCGATACGCAGTATTTT; CDR3: CASSLAGGPDTQYF
length: 15; size: NA; D: TRBD1; V: TRBV28; J: TRBJ1-1; DNA: TGTGCCAGCAGTTTCCTCTACAGGGGGGGCACTGAAGCTTTCTTT; CDR3: CASSFLYRGGTEAFF
length: 14; size: NA; D: NA; V: TRBV5-1; J: TRBJ2-3; DNA: TGCGCCAGCAGCATAAGTGGAAGGGGAGATACGCAGTATTTT; CDR3: CASSISGRGDTQYF
length: 14; size: NA; D: NA; V: TRBV7-9; J: TRBJ1-1; DNA: TGTGCCAGCAGCTTATCGGGGTTGGGCACTGAAGCTTTCTTT; CDR3: CASSLSGLGTEAFF
length: 13; size: NA; D: TRBD2; V: TRBV25-1; J: TRBJ2-2; DNA: TGTGCCAGCAGGTCTAGCGGGTACGGGGAGCTGTTTTTT; CDR3: CASRSSGYGELFF
length: 16; size: once; D: TRBD2; V: TRBV19; J: TRBJ2-1; DNA: TGTGCCAGTAGTCCTCCGGGACTAGCGGGAGTGAGCGAGCAGTTCTTC; CDR3: CASSPPGLAGVSEQFF
length: 11; size: NA; D: NA; V: TRBV13; J: TRBJ2-3; DNA: TGTGCCAGTCAGGGGTCAGATACGCAGTATTTT; CDR3: CASQGSDTQYF
length: 13; size: NA; D: TRBD1; V: TRBV7-6; J: TRBJ1-2; DNA: TGTGCCAGCAGCAGGGACAGGGTCTATGGCTACACCTTC; CDR3: CASSRDRVYGYTF
length: 12; size: NA; D: NA; V: TRBV30; J: TRBJ2-7; DNA: TGTGCCACCTCGCGGGACTCCTACGAGCAGTACTTC; CDR3: CATSRDSYEQYF
length: 13; size: NA; D: TRBD1; V: TRBV19; J: TRBJ2-2; DNA: TGTGCCAGTAGGACAGGGATCACCGGGGAGCTGTTTTTT; CDR3: CASRTGITGELFF
length: 15; size: NA; D: NA; V: TRBV11-3; J: TRBJ2-1; DNA: TGTGCCAGCAGCCGGACTGAGTGGGCTTACAATGAGCAGTTCTTC; CDR3: CASSRTEWAYNEQFF
length: 16; size: NA; D: TRBD2; V: TRBV10-1; J: TRBJ2-7; DNA: TGCGCCAGCAGTGAGTCGACACTAGCGGATCCCTACGAGCAGTACTTC; CDR3: CASSESTLADPYEQYF
length: 14; size: NA; D: NA; V: TRBV4-2; J: TRBJ2-3; DNA: TGTGCCAGCAGCCGTGCGGGATCCACAGATACGCAGTATTTT; CDR3: CASSRAGSTDTQYF
length: 14; size: NA; D: NA; V: TRBV6-6; J: TRBJ2-3; DNA: TGTGCCAGCAGTTCGACAGGATCGGCGGATACGCAGTATTTT; CDR3: CASSSTGSADTQYF
length: 12; size: NA; D: NA; V: TRBV6-5; J: TRBJ2-2; DNA: TGTGCCAGCGCCGAGATCCCCGGGGAGCTGTTTTTT; CDR3: CASAEIPGELFF
length: 13; size: once; D: NA; V: TRBV30; J: TRBJ1-1; DNA: TGTGCCTGGAGTGGGCAGGCGAACACTGAAGCTTTCTTT; CDR3: CAWSGQANTEAFF
length: 13; size: NA; D: NA; V: TRBV7-9; J: TRBJ1-1; DNA: TGTGCCAGCAGCGCCCCCGGGGGAACTGAAGCTTTCTTT; CDR3: CASSAPGGTEAFF
length: 19; size: NA; D: NA; V: TRBV27; J: TRBJ2-7; DNA: TGTGCCAGCAGTTTATACTCTTCAGGGGGCGGGAGGGCCCGTTTCGAGCAGTACTTC; CDR3: CASSLYSSGGGRARFEQYF
length: 15; size: NA; D: NA; V: TRBV4-3; J: TRBJ2-7; DNA: TGCGCCAGCAGCCAAGACAGTCAGGGGTCCTACGAGCAGTACTTC; CDR3: CASSQDSQGSYEQYF
length: 15; size: NA; D: NA; V: TRBV7-2; J: TRBJ2-1; DNA: TGTGCCAGCAGCTTAGAGTCGAGCTCCTACAATGAGCAGTTCTTC; CDR3: CASSLESSSYNEQFF
length: 16; size: NA; D: TRBD1; V: TRBV5-6; J: TRBJ2-7; DNA: TGTGCCAGCAGCCCCGGTTACGGGACAGGGGCCTACGAGCAGTACTTC; CDR3: CASSPGYGTGAYEQYF
length: 15; size: NA; D: NA; V: TRBV4-2; J: TRBJ1-2; DNA: TGTGCCAGCAGCCAAGTTCGAGTGGAGGAAAATGGCTACACCTTC; CDR3: CASSQVRVEENGYTF
length: 13; size: NA; D: NA; V: TRBV11-2; J: TRBJ2-7; DNA: TGTGCCAGCAGCCTCGTTAGGCAGGGCGAGCAGTACTTC; CDR3: CASSLVRQGEQYF
length: 18; size: NA; D: NA; V: TRBV6-1; J: TRBJ1-5; DNA: TGTGCCAGCAGTGAAGATCGTTGGACCCCGGACAATGATCAGCCCCAGCATTTT; CDR3: CASSEDRWTPDNDQPQHF
length: 13; size: NA; D: TRBD2; V: TRBV6-1; J: TRBJ2-1; DNA: TGTGCCAGCAGTGAACTCGGGGGGAATGAGCAGTTCTTC; CDR3: CASSELGGNEQFF
length: 13; size: NA; D: NA; V: TRBV9; J: TRBJ2-7; DNA: TGTGCCAGCAGCGTATCTAGCTCCTACGAGCAGTACTTC; CDR3: CASSVSSSYEQYF
length: 15; size: NA; D: TRBD2; V: TRBV9; J: TRBJ2-3; DNA: TGTGCCAGCTCCCGACTTCCGGGACTAGTTGATACGCAGTATTTT; CDR3: CASSRLPGLVDTQYF
length: 15; size: NA; D: NA; V: TRBV28; J: TRBJ2-1; DNA: TGTGCCAGCAGTCCGGCGGGCCAAGCGCTCGATGAGCAGTTCTTC; CDR3: CASSPAGQALDEQFF
length: 14; size: NA; D: NA; V: TRBV27; J: TRBJ1-1; DNA: TGTGCCAGCAGTTTAGGAGGGAATCGCGTCGAAGCTTTCTTT; CDR3: CASSLGGNRVEAFF
length: 19; size: NA; D: TRBD2; V: TRBV7-2; J: TRBJ2-6; DNA: TGTGCCAGCAGCTTGGGTATAGCGGGAGAAGCGGGGGGGGCCAACGTCCTGACTTTC; CDR3: CASSLGIAGEAGGANVLTF
length: 14; size: NA; D: NA; V: TRBV5-1; J: TRBJ2-3; DNA: TGCGCCAGCAGCTTAACCAGGGACACAGATACGCAGTATTTT; CDR3: CASSLTRDTDTQYF
length: 14; size: NA; D: TRBD1; V: TRBV4-2; J: TRBJ1-3; DNA: TGTGCCAGCAGCCTCGACAGGGGAGGAAACACCATATATTTT; CDR3: CASSLDRGGNTIYF
length: 16; size: NA; D: TRBD1; V: TRBV30; J: TRBJ2-2; DNA: TGTGCCTGGAGCCCTGGGACAGGGGGCGCGACCGGGGAGCTGTTTTTT; CDR3: CAWSPGTGGATGELFF